The T cell receptor (beta chain) under discussion was sequenced for a study of STAT5B mutations in CD4+ large granular lymphocyte leukemia. The CDR3 consists of 17 residues. Germline V gene sequence: CDR1 SGHNT, CDR2 YENEEA. Trimming took 4 bases from V and 8 from J, leaving 25 bases between them. Generated by immunoSEQ multiplex PCR, the TCRdb table keeps only in-frame clones and is missing some. This sample carries some 21,000 clones, about 71% of them seen once, and the ten largest clones take approximately 4.1%. Sequencing input: CD4+ T cells from blood buffy coats. The chain couples TRBV11-3 to TRBJ2-3; D may be TRBD2 (6 bases). The receptor was derived from a human donor in good health. The CDR3 spells CASSSTWTAPDGGTQYF. The CDR3 DNA sequence: TGTGCCAGCAGCTCCACCTGGACTGCTCCCGACGGGGGTACGCAGTATTTT.